These 16 T cell receptor beta chains were all obtained from the same sample, sequenced in a study of identical twins. TCRdb re-analysed the 5' RACE reads in MiXCR, keeping a single row per CDR3 protein. Of about 720,000 distinct CDR3 sequences in the sample, roughly 18% were seen once. The data were also submitted as part of a second study, on T cells expressing NK-cell markers.

Material: PBMCs. Receptors were obtained from a woman aged 18-30 years in good health.

This clonotype was recorded at least ten times. V and J are TRBV20-1 and TRBJ2-2, with 8 bases lining up with TRBD1. V shed 5 bases and J 1 base; nucleotides not matched to a gene: 0. This CDR3 contains 13 residues. Germline CDR1 is DFQATT and CDR2 is SNEGSKA (reference sequence). The CDR3 loop is CSAGTGNTGELFF. Here the CDR3 DNA reads TGCAGTGCTGGGACAGGGAACACCGGGGAGCTGTTTTTT.

This clonotype was seen only a few times. V and J are TRBV10-1 and TRBJ1-2, with TRBD1 matching 9 bases. The CDR3 sequence is 15 residues long. Germline V gene sequence: CDR1 WNHNN, CDR2 SYGVQD (reference sequence). V was clipped by 0 bases and J by 7 bases; unmatched bases: 6. The CDR3 DNA reads TGCGCCAGCAGTGAGTCGAGGGACAGGGTCAGTGGCTACACCTTC. It encodes CASSESRDRVSGYTF.

This clonotype was found many times. This rearrangement joins TRBV12-3 or TRBV12-4 to TRBJ2-1; 10 bases map to TRBD2. The CDR3 contains 15 residues. J lost 3 bases, V lost 3 bases, and 2 bases had no gene match. CDR3 nucleotide sequence: TGTGCCAGCAGTTTCGTAGCGGGGGGCTACAATGAGCAGTTCTTC. Protein: CASSFVAGGYNEQFF.

The V gene is TRBV6-5, the J gene TRBJ1-6, with a weak D call TRBD1 (6 bases). Deletions cut 4 bases from V and 9 bases from J, with 13 bases between. The CDR3 extends over 14 amino acids. Germline loops: CDR1 MNHEY, CDR2 SVGAGI. CDR3: CASSFTGMGSPLHF. CDR3 DNA sequence: TGTGCCAGCAGTTTTACAGGGATGGGTTCACCCCTCCACTTT.

This clonotype was counted a few times. V gene TRBV5-1 combines with J gene TRBJ2-7; 10 bases align to TRBD1. With V trimmed by 6 bases and J by 5 bases, 8 bases remained unmatched. Germline V gives CDR1 SGHRS, CDR2 YFSETQ. The CDR3 is 14 amino acids. The CDR3 protein is CASTATGGLHEQYF. For the CDR3, the DNA is TGCGCCAGCACCGCGACAGGGGGCCTTCACGAGCAGTACTTC. Combining the CDR3 with reference TRBV5-1 and TRBJ2-7 gives the whole variable domain KAGVTQTPRYLIKTRGQQVTLSCSPISGHRSVSWYQQTPGQGLQFLFEYFSETQRNKGNFPGRFSGRQFSNSRSEMNVSTLELGDSALYLCASTATGGLHEQYFGPGTRLTVT.

This chain links TRBV2 with TRBJ1-1; D remains ambiguous. V was cut by 7 bases and J by 3 bases, with 18 bases left in between. The CDR3 loop spans 15 amino acids. Germline CDR1 and CDR2: SNHLY and FYNNEI. The CDR3 region has the DNA TGTGCCAGCAACTCACCGGGTGGAGGGTACACTGAAGCTTTCTTT. This sequence encodes CASNSPGGGYTEAFF.

The chain carries TRBV19 and TRBJ1-1; the D gene is possibly TRBD1 (5 bases). The CDR3 spans 13 residues. CDR1 and CDR2 from the germline V gene are LNHDA and SQIVND (reference sequence). Trimming removed 9 bases at V and 3 bases at J, with 14 bases between. The CDR3 loop is CASMGPRDTEAFF. The CDR3 DNA sequence: TGTGCCAGCATGGGACCCCGGGACACTGAAGCTTTCTTT.

V usage is TRBV5-8 and J usage is TRBJ1-6; D call uncertain. This CDR3 region has 15 residues. V lost 4 bases, J lost 0 bases, and 8 bases lay in between. The germline V gene has CDR1 SGHTS and CDR2 YDEGEE. In nucleotides, the CDR3 is TGTGCCAGCAGCATGGGCCGCTCCTATAATTCACCCCTCCACTTT. Protein sequence: CASSMGRSYNSPLHF.

As to this clonotype: Because it lacks the conserved phenylalanine or tryptophan at the end, this CDR3 is likely a read error. The chain combines TRBV12-3 or TRBV12-4 with TRBJ2-3; D is unclear. The CDR3 length is 13 residues. V lost 5 bases and J lost 5, with 11 bases in between. CDR3 nucleotide sequence: TGTGCCAGCAGTCTCGGTAGGGTAGATACGCAGTATTCT. It specifies CASSLGRVDTQYS.

The table lists this clonotype with many counts. The V and J genes are TRBV20-1 and TRBJ1-2; D unclear. CDR1 DFQATT and CDR2 SNEGSKA come from the germline V gene (reference sequence). The CDR3 is 13 residues long. V gave up 0 bases and J gave up 4 bases, with 9 bases separating them. CDR3: CSAREGGSYGYTF. CDR3 coding DNA: TGCAGTGCTAGAGAGGGAGGGAGCTATGGCTACACCTTC.

This clonotype has a handful of counts. The genes are TRBV12-3 or TRBV12-4 and TRBJ2-3; TRBD1 agrees at 7 bases. The CDR3 is made up of 14 amino acids. The J segment lost 4 bases and the V segment lost 2 bases, leaving 3 bases of the junction unmatched. Here the CDR3 reads CASSLTGAADTQYF. Here the CDR3 DNA reads TGTGCCAGCAGTTTAACAGGGGCGGCAGATACGCAGTATTTT.

The table lists this clonotype with a few counts. This sequence joins TRBV7-2 and TRBJ1-1, with 10 bases lining up with TRBD1. Germline V gene data show CDR1 as SGHTA and CDR2 as FQGNSA. The V segment lost 4 bases and the J segment 4 bases; nucleotides outside the gene matches: 0. The CDR3 has 13 amino acids. CDR3 region: CASSWDRGTEAFF. The CDR3 nucleotides are TGTGCCAGCAGCTGGGACAGGGGCACTGAAGCTTTCTTT.

V is TRBV11-2 and J is TRBJ2-5, with D unresolved. Trimming left V 7 bases short and J 5 bases short, with 14 bases between. The CDR3 extends over 13 amino acids. Germline lookup yields CDR1 SGHAT and CDR2 FQNNGV. As DNA, the CDR3 is TGTGCCAGCACCGTGGGCGTGGAGGAGACCCAGTACTTC. Translation gives CASTVGVEETQYF.

This clonotype has a handful of counts. The chain couples TRBV7-9 to TRBJ2-7, with D maybe TRBD2 (5 bases). With 8 bases removed from V and 3 bases from J, the gap between germline ends came to 14 bases. CDR1 is SEHNR, CDR2 FQNEAQ, per germline (reference sequence). This CDR3 contains 13 residues. For the CDR3, the DNA is TGTGCCAGCTCCACTGAGGGCCGCTACGAGCAGTACTTC. Protein sequence: CASSTEGRYEQYF. Full variable domain (outside the CDR3, taken from reference TRBV7-9 and TRBJ2-7): DTGVSQNPRHKITKRGQNVTFRCDPISEHNRLYWYRQTLGQGPEFLTYFQNEAQLEKSRLLSDRFSAERPKGSFSTLEIQRTEQGDSAMYLCASSTEGRYEQYFGPGTRLTVT.

This clonotype was counted only a few times. This chain joins TRBV18 and TRBJ2-1; 9 bases agree with TRBD1. In germline, CDR1 is KGHSH, CDR2 LQKENI. J gave up 5 bases and V 3 bases, and 8 bases lay outside the gene matches. This CDR3 has 16 residues. CDR3 DNA sequence: TGTGCCAGCTCACCCGCCGGGACAGGGCTAAACAATGAGCAGTTCTTC. It encodes CASSPAGTGLNNEQFF. The complete variable domain, with remaining parts taken from reference TRBV18 and TRBJ2-1, reads NAGVMQNPRHLVRRRGQEARLRCSPMKGHSHVYWYRQLPEEGLKFMVYLQKENIIDESGMPKERFSAEFPKEGPSILRIQQVVRGDSAAYFCASSPAGTGLNNEQFFGPGTRLTVL.

This clonotype was seen more than once but under ten times. The chain is built from TRBV7-2 and TRBJ2-3, with 10 bases lining up with TRBD2. This CDR3 comprises 16 residues. CDR1 is SGHTA, CDR2 FQGNSA, per germline. V gave up 3 bases and J gave up 2 bases; unmatched junction bases: 5. Here the CDR3 DNA reads TGTGCCAGCAGCTTTAGTAGCGGGAGGCCCACAGATACGCAGTATTTT. This encodes CASSFSSGRPTDTQYF.